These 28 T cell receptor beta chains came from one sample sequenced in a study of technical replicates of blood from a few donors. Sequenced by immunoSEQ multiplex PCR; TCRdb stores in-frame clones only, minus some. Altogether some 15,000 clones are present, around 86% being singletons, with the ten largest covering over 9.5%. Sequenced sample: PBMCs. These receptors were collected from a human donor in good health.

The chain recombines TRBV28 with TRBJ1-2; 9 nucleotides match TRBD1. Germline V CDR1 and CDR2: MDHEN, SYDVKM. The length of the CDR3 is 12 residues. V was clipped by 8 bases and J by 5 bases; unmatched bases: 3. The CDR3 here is CASLGTGYGYTF. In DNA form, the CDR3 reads TGTGCCAGCTTAGGGACAGGGTATGGCTACACCTTC.

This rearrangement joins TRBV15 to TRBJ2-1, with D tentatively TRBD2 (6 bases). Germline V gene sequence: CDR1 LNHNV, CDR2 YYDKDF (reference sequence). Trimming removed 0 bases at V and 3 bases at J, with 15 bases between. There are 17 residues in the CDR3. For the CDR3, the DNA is TGTGCCACCAGCAGAGATCAGGGTACCGGGGGCTACAATGAGCAGTTCTTC. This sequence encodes CATSRDQGTGGYNEQFF. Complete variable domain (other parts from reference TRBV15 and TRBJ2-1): DAMVIQNPRYQVTQFGKPVTLSCSQTLNHNVMYWYQQKSSQAPKLLFHYYDKDFNNEADTPDNFQSRRPNTSFCFLDIRSPGLGDTAMYLCATSRDQGTGGYNEQFFGPGTRLTVL.

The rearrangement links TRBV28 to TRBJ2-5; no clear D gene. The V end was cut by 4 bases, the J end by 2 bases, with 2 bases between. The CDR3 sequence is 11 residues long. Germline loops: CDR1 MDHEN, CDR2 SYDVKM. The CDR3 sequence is CASSSQETQYF. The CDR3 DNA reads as TGTGCCAGCAGTTCACAAGAGACCCAGTACTTC. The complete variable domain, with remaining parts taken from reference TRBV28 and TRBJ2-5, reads DVKVTQSSRYLVKRTGEKVFLECVQDMDHENMFWYRQDPGLGLRLIYFSYDVKMKEKGDIPEGYSVSREKKERFSLILESASTNQTSMYLCASSSQETQYFGPGTRLLVL.

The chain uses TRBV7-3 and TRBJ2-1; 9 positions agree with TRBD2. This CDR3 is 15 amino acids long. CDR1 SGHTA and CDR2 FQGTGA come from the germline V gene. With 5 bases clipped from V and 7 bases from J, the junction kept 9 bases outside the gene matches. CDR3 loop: CASSTGTSSLNEQFF. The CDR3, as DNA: TGTGCCAGCAGCACCGGGACTAGCAGCCTAAATGAGCAGTTCTTC.

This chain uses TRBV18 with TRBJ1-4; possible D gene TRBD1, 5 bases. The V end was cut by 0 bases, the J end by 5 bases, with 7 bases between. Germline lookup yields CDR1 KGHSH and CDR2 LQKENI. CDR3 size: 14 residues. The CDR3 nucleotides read TGTGCCAGCTCACCACCCCAGGGAAATGAAAAACTGTTTTTT. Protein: CASSPPQGNEKLFF. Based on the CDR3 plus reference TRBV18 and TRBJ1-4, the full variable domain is NAGVMQNPRHLVRRRGQEARLRCSPMKGHSHVYWYRQLPEEGLKFMVYLQKENIIDESGMPKERFSAEFPKEGPSILRIQQVVRGDSAAYFCASSPPQGNEKLFFGSGTQLSVL.

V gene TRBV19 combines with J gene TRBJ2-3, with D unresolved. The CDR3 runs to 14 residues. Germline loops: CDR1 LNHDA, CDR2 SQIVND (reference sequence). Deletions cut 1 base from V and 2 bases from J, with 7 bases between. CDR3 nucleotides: TGTGCCAGTAGTATAGGAGATGACACAGATACGCAGTATTTT. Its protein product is CASSIGDDTDTQYF.

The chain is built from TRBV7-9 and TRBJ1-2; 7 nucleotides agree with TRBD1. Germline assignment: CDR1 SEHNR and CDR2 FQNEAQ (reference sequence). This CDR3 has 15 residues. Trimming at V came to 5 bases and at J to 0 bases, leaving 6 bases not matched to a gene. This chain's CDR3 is CASSATQGTNYGYTF. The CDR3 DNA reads TGTGCCAGCAGCGCCACACAGGGGACTAACTATGGCTACACCTTC.

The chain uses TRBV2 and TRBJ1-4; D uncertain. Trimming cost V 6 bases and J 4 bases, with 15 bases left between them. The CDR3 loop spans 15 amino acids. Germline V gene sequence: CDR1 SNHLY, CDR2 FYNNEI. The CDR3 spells CASSPGVTGNEKLFF. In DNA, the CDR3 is TGTGCCAGCAGCCCCGGCGTAACGGGTAATGAAAAACTGTTTTTT. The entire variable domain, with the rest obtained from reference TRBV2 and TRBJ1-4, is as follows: EPEVTQTPSHQVTQMGQEVILRCVPISNHLYFYWYRQILGQKVEFLVSFYNNEISEKSEIFDDQFSVERPDGSNFTLKIRSTKLEDSAMYFCASSPGVTGNEKLFFGSGTQLSVL.

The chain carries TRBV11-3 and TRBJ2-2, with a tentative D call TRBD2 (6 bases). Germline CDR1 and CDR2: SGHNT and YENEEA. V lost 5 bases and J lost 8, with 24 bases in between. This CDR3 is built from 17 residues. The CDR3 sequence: CASSIVFSGGLSGELFF. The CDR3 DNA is TGTGCCAGCAGCATAGTATTTAGCGGAGGACTCTCAGGGGAGCTGTTTTTT.

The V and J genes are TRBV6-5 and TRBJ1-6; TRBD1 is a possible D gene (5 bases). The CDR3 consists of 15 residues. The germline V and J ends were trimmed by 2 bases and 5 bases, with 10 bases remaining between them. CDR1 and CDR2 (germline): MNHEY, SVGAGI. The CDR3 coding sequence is TGTGCCAGCAGTTACCAGGGAAAGGATAATTCACCCCTCCACTTT. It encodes CASSYQGKDNSPLHF.

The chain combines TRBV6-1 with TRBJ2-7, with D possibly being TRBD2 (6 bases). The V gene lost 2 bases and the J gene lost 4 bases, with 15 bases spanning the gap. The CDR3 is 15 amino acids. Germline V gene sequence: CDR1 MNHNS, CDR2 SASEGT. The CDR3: CASSELNSGRYEQYF. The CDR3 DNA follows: TGTGCCAGCAGTGAACTTAATAGCGGAAGATACGAGCAGTACTTC.

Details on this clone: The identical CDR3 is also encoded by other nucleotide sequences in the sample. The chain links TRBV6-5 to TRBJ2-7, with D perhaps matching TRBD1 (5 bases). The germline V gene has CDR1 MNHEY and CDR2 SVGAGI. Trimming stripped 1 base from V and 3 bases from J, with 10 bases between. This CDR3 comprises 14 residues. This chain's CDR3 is CASSYLGQNYEQYF. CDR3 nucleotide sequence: TGTGCCAGCAGTTACTTGGGGCAGAACTACGAGCAGTACTTC.

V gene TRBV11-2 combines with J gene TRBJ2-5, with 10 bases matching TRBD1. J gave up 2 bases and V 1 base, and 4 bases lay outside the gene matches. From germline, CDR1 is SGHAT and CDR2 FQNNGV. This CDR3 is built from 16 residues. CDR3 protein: CASSLGDRGLQETQYF. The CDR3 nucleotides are TGTGCCAGCAGCTTAGGCGACAGGGGGCTACAAGAGACCCAGTACTTC. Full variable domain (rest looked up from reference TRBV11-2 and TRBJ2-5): EAGVAQSPRYKIIEKRQSVAFWCNPISGHATLYWYQQILGQGPKLLIQFQNNGVVDDSQLPKDRFSAERLKGVDSTLKIQPAKLEDSAVYLCASSLGDRGLQETQYFGPGTRLLVL.

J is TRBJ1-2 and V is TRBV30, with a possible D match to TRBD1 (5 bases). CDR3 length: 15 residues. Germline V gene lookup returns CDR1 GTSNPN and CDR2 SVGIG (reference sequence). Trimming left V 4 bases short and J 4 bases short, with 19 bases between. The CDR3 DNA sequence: TGTGCCTGGAACCCACAGGAGTTGGGTAGCTATGGCTACACCTTC. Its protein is CAWNPQELGSYGYTF. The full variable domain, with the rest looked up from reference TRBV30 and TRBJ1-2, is SQTIHQWPATLVQPVGSPLSLECTVEGTSNPNLYWYRQAAGRGLQLLFYSVGIGQISSEVPQNLSASRPQDRQFILSSKKLLLSDSGFYLCAWNPQELGSYGYTFGSGTRLTVV.

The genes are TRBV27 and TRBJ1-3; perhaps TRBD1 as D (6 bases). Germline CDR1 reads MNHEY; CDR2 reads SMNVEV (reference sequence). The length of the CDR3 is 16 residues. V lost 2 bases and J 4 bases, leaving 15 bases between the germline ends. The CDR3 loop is CASSLEAGVTGNTIYF. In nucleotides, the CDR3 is TGTGCCAGCAGTTTAGAGGCAGGGGTCACCGGAAACACCATATATTTT.

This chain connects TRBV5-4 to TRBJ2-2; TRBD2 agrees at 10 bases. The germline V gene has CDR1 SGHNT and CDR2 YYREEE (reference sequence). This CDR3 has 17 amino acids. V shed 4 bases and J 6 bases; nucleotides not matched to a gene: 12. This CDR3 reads CASSKTGTSDGAGELFF. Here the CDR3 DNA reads TGTGCCAGCAGCAAAACCGGGACTAGCGACGGGGCCGGGGAGCTGTTTTTT.

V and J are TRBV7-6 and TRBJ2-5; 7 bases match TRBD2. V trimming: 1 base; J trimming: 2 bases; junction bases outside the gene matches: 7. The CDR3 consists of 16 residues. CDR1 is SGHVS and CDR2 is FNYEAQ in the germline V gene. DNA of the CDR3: TGTGCCAGCAGCTTAGACCCCGCCGGGAGGCAAGAGACCCAGTACTTC. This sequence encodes CASSLDPAGRQETQYF.

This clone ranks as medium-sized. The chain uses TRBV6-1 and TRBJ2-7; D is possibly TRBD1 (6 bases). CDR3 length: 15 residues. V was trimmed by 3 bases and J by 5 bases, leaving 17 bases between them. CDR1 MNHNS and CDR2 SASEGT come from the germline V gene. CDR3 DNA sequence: TGTGCCAGCAGTGATTTAGCAGGGGAAGGCCACGAGCAGTACTTC. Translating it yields CASSDLAGEGHEQYF.

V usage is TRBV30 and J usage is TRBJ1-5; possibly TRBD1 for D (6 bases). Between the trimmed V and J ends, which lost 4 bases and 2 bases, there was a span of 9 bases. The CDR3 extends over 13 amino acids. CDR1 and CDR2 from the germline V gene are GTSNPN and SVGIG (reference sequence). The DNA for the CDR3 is TGTGCCTGGAACCCAGGGGGCAATCAGCCCCAGCATTTT. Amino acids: CAWNPGGNQPQHF.

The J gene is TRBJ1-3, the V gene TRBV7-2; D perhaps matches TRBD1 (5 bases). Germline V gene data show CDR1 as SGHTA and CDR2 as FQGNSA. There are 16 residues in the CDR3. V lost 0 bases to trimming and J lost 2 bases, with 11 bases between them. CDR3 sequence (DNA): TGTGCCAGCAGCTTAGCGGCGGGGGAAGCTGGAAACACCATATATTTT. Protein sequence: CASSLAAGEAGNTIYF.

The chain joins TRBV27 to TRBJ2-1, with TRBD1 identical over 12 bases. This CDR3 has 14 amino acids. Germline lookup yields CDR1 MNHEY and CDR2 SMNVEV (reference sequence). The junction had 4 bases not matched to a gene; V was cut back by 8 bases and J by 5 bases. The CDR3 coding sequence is TGTGCCAGCTCCGGGGACAGGGGGCACAATGAGCAGTTCTTC. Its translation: CASSGDRGHNEQFF.

The CDR3 spells CASSAYLGGFF. The DNA for the CDR3 is TGTGCCAGCAGCGCATACCTAGGAGGGTTCTTC. The rearrangement joins TRBV13 to TRBJ2-1; D might be TRBD2 (5 bases). This CDR3 spans 11 amino acids. V was cut by 5 bases and J by 15 bases, with 14 bases left in between. Germline V gene sequence: CDR1 PRHDT, CDR2 FYEKMQ (reference sequence).

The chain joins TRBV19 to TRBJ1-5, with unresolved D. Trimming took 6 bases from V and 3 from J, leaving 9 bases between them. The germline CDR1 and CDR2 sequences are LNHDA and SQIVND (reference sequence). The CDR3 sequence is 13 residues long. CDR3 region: CASSKTDNQPQHF. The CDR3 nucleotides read TGTGCCAGTAGCAAAACAGACAATCAGCCCCAGCATTTT.

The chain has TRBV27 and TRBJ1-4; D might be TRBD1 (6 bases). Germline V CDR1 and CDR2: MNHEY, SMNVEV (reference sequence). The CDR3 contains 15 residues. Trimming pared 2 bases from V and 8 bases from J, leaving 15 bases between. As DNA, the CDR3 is TGTGCCAGCAGTTTAATAACGGGGGGCGAGGAAAAACTGTTTTTT. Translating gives CASSLITGGEEKLFF.

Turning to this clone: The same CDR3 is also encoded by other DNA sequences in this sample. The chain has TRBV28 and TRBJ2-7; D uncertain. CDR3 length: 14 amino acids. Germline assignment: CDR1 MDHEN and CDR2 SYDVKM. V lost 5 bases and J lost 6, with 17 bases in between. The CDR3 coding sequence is TGTGCCAGCAGTCCAAGGATGGAGCAAATCGAGCAGTACTTC. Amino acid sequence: CASSPRMEQIEQYF.

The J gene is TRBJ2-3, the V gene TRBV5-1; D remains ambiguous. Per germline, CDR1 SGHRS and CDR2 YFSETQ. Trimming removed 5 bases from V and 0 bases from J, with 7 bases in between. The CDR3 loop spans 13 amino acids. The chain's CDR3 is CASRIGSTDTQYF. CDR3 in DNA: TGCGCCAGCAGAATCGGGAGCACAGATACGCAGTATTTT. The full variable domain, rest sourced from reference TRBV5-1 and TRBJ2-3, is KAGVTQTPRYLIKTRGQQVTLSCSPISGHRSVSWYQQTPGQGLQFLFEYFSETQRNKGNFPGRFSGRQFSNSRSEMNVSTLELGDSALYLCASRIGSTDTQYFGPGTRLTVL.

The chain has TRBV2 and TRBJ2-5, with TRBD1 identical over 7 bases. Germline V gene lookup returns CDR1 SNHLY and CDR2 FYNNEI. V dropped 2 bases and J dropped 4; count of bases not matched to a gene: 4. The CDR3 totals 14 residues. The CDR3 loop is CASSENRGTETQYF. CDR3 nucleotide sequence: TGTGCCAGCAGTGAAAACAGGGGTACAGAGACCCAGTACTTC.

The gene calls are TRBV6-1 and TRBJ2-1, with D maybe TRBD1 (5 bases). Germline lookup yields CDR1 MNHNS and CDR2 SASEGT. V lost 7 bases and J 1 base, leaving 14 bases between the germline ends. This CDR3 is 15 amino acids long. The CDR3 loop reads CASIEQAASYNEQFF. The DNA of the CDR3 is TGTGCCAGCATCGAACAGGCGGCGTCCTACAATGAGCAGTTCTTC.